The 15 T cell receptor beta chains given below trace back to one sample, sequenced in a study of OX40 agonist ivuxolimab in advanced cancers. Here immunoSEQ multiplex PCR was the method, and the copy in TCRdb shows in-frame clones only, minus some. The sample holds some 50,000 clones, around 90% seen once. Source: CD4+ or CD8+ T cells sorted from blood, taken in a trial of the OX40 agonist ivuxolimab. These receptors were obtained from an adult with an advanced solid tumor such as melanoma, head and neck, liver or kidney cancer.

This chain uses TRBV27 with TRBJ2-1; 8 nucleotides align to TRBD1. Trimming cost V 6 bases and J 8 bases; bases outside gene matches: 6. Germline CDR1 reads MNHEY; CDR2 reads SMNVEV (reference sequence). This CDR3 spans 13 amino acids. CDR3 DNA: TGTGCCAGCAGAACGGACAGGGAACATGAGCAGTTCTTC. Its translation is CASRTDREHEQFF.

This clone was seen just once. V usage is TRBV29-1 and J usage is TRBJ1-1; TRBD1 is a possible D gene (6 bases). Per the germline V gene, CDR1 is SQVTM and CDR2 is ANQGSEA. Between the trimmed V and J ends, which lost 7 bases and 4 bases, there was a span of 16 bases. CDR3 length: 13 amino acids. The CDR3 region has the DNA TGCAGCGCCTCGGAAGGGGGAGGCACTGAAGCTTTCTTT. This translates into CSASEGGGTEAFF.

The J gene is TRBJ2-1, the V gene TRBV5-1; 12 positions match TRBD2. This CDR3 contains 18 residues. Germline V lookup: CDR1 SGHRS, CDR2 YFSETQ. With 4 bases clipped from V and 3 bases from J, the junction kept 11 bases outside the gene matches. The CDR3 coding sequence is TGCGCCAGCAGCCCCCTCCCGGGACTAGCGGGTCTCTACAATGAGCAGTTCTTC. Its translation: CASSPLPGLAGLYNEQFF.

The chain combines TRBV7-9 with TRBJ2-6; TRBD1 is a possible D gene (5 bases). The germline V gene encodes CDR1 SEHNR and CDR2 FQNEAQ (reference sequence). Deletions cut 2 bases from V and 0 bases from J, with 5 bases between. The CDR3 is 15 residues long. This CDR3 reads CASSLRGSGANVLTF. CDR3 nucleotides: TGTGCCAGCAGCTTAAGGGGCTCTGGGGCCAACGTCCTGACTTTC.

This CDR3 is CSAHREETQYF. The DNA of the CDR3 is TGCAGTGCTCACAGGGAAGAGACCCAGTACTTC. J is TRBJ2-5 and V is TRBV20-1, with a possible D match to TRBD1 (6 bases). CDR3 length equals 11 residues. Germline CDR1 is DFQATT and CDR2 is SNEGSKA (reference sequence). The V end was cut by 5 bases, the J end by 3 bases, with 7 bases between.

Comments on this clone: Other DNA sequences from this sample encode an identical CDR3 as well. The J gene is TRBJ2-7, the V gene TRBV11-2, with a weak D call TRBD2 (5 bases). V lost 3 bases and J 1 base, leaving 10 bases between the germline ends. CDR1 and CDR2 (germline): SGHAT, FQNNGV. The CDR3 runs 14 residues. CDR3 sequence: CASSFPGSSYEQYF. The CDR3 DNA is TGTGCCAGCAGCTTTCCGGGGTCATCCTACGAGCAGTACTTC.

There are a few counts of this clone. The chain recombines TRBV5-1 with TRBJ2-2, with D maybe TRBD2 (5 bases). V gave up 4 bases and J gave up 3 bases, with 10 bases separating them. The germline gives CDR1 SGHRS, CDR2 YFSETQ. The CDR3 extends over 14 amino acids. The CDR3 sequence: CASSRSGDTGELFF. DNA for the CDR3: TGCGCCAGCAGCCGCAGCGGTGACACCGGGGAGCTGTTTTTT.

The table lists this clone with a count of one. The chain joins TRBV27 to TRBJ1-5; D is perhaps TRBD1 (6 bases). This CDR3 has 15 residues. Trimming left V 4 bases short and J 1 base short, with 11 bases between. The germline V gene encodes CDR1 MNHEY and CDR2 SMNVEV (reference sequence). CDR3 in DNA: TGTGCCAGCAGTTACGGGGGGCCAAGCAATCAGCCCCAGCATTTT. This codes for CASSYGGPSNQPQHF.

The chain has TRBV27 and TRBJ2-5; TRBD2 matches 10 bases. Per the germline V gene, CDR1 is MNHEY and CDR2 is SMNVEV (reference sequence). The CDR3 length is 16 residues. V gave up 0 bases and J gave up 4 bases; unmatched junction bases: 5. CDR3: CASSLSQLAGRETQYF. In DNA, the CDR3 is TGTGCCAGCAGTTTATCTCAACTAGCGGGAAGAGAGACCCAGTACTTC.

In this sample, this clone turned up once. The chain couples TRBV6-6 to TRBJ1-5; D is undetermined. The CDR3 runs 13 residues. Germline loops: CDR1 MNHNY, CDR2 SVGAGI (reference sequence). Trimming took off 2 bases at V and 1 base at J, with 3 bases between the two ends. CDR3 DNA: TGTGCCAGCAGTTACAACAGCAATCAGCCCCAGCATTTT. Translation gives CASSYNSNQPQHF.

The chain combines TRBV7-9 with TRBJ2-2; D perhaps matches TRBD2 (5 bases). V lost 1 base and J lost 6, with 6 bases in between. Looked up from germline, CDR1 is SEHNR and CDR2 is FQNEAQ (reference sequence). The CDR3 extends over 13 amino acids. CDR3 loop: CASSLVLAGELFF. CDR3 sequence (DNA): TGTGCCAGCAGCTTAGTACTAGCCGGGGAGCTGTTTTTT.

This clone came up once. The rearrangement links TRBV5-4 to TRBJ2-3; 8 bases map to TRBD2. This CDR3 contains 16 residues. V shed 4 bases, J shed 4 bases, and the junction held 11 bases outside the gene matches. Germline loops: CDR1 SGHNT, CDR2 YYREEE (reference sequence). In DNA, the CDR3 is TGTGCCAGCAGCCCAAAGGTAGCGGGATCGGCAGATACGCAGTATTTT. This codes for CASSPKVAGSADTQYF.

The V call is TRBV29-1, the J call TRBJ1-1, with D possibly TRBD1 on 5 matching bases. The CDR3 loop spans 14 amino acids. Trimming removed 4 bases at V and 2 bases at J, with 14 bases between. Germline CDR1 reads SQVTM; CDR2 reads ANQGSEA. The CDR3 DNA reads TGCAGCGTTGTAAGCCAGGGCTTAAACACTGAAGCTTTCTTT. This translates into CSVVSQGLNTEAFF. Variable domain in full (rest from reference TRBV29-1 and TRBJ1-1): SAVISQKPSRDICQRGTSLTIQCQVDSQVTMMFWYRQQPGQSLTLIATANQGSEATYESGFVIDKFPISRPNLTFSTLTVSNMSPEDSSIYLCSVVSQGLNTEAFFGQGTRLTVV.

The CDR3 nucleotides read TGTGCCAGCTCTATGGCAGGGGCGAACACCGGGGAGCTGTTTTTT. Amino acid sequence: CASSMAGANTGELFF. V usage is TRBV25-1 and J usage is TRBJ2-2, with a possible D match to TRBD1 (6 bases). Trimming shortened V by 8 bases and J by 0 bases, and 13 bases separated the two germline ends. This CDR3 has 15 amino acids. The germline V gene encodes CDR1 MGHDK and CDR2 SYGVNS.

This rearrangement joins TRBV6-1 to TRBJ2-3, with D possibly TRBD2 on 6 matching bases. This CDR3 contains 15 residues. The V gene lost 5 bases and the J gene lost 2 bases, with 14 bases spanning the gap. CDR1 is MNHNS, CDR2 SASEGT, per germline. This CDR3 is CASSTTGLSTDTQYF. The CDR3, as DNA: TGTGCCAGCAGTACAACGGGACTCTCCACAGATACGCAGTATTTT.